The clone carrying this T cell receptor (beta chain) was detected many times. Antigen: not known. The data are from a study of early T cells in non-severe SARS-CoV-2 infection. Study-wide background: Sequencing used unsorted whole-blood bulk RNA, so chains lack pairing. Findings and caveats of the study: Private and CD4 specificities were missed by VDJdb matching, which favored anti-spike CD8 responses.

Researchers attached unique molecular identifiers to individual cDNA molecules. TCRdb reprocessed the 5' RACE reads with MiXCR, giving one entry per CDR3 protein. The data contain approximately 22,000 distinct CDR3 sequences, 4.5% to 6% of them seen just once; the ten biggest clones take up roughly 15%. The sample in question was whole blood, obtained at baseline. The source is an adult who was a healthcare worker with PCR-confirmed SARS-CoV-2 infection or an uninfected control (not recorded which).

DNA for the CDR3: TGTGCCAGTCGCGTGGCGACAGGGATTGTCTTCCAAAACAGCAATCAGCCCCAGCATTTT. Amino acids: CASRVATGIVFQNSNQPQHF. The rearrangement links TRBV19 to TRBJ1-5, with TRBD1 identical over 7 bases. The CDR3 is 20 residues long. Trimming removed 8 bases from V and 1 base from J; junction bases left unmatched: 23. Germline loops: CDR1 LNHDA, CDR2 SQIVND (reference sequence).